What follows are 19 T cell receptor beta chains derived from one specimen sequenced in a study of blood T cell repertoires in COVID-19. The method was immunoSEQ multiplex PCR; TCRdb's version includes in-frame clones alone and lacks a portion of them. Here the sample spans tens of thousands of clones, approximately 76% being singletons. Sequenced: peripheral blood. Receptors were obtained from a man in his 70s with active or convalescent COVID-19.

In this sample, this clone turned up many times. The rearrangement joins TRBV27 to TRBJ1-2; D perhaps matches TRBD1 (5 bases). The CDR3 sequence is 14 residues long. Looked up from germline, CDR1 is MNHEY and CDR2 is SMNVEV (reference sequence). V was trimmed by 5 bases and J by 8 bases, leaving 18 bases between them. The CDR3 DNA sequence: TGTGCCAGCAGTCCCCGGGAGGGGCTAACGGGCTACACCTTC. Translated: CASSPREGLTGYTF.

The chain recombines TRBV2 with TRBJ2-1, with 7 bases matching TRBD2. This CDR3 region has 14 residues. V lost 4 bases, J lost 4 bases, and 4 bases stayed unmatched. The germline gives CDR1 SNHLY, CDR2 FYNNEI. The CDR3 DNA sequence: TGTGCCAGCAGTGGCTGGGGGGGATACAATGAGCAGTTCTTC. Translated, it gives CASSGWGGYNEQFF.

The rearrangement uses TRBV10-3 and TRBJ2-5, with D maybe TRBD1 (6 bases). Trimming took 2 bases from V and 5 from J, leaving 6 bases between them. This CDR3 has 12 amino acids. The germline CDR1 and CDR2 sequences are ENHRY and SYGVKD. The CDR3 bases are TGTGCCATCAGTGAGCAGGGGGAGACCCAGTACTTC. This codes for CAISEQGETQYF.

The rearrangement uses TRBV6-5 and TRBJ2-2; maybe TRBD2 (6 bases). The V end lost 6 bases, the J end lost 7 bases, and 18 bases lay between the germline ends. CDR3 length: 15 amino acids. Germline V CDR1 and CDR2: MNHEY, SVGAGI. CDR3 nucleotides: TGTGCCAGCAGCGGCGGGGCCTGGCTCAGCGGGGAGCTGTTTTTT. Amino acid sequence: CASSGGAWLSGELFF.

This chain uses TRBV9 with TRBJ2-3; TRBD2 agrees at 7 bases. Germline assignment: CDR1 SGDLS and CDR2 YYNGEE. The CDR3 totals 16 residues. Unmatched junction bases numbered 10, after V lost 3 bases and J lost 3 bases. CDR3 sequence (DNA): TGTGCCAGCAGCGCGCTCGGGGGTAGCGGGACAGATACGCAGTATTTT. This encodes CASSALGGSGTDTQYF.

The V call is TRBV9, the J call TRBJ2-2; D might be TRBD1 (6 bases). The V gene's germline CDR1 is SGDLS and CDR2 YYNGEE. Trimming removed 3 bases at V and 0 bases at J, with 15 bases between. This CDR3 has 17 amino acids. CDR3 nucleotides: TGTGCCAGCAGCGCAACGCTGGACAGCCCGAACACCGGGGAGCTGTTTTTT. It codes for CASSATLDSPNTGELFF.

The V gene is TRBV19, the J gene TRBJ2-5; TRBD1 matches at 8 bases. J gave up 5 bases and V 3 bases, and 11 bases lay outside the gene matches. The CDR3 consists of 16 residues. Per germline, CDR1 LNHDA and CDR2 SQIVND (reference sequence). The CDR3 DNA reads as TGTGCCAGTAGTATCGGCGGACAGGGTCCTGGGGAGACCCAGTACTTC. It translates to CASSIGGQGPGETQYF.

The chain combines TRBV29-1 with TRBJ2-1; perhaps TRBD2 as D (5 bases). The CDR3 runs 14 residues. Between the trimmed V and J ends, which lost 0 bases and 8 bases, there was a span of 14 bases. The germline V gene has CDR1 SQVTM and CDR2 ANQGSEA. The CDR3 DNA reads TGCAGCGTTGAAGACCGAACGGGGAGCGATGAGCAGTTCTTC. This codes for CSVEDRTGSDEQFF.

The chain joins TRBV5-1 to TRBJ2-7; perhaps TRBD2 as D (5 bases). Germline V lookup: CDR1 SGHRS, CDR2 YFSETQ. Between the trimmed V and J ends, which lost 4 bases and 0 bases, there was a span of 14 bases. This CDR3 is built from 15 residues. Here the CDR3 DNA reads TGCGCCAGCAGCCCGGGAATCTACAGCTCCTACGAGCAGTACTTC. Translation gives CASSPGIYSSYEQYF.

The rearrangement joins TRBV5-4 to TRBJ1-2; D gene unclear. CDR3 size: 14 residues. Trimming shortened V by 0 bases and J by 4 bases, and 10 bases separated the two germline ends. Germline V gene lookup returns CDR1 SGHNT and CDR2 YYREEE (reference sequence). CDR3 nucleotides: TGTGCCAGCAGCTTGGATTCGAGTCCCTATGGCTACACCTTC. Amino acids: CASSLDSSPYGYTF.

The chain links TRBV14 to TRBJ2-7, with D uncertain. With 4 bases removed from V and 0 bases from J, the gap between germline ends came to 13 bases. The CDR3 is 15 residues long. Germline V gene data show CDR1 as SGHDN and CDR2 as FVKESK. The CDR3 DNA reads TGTGCCAGCAGCCCACCGCCAACGGGCTCCTACGAGCAGTACTTC. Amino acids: CASSPPPTGSYEQYF.

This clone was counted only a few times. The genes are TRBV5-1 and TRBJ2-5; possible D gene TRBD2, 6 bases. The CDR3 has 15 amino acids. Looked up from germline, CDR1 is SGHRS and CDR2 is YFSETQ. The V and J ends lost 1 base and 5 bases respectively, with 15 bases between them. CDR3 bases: TGCGCCAGCAGCTTGTCCCCCGGGGGTTCGGAGACCCAGTACTTC. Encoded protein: CASSLSPGGSETQYF.

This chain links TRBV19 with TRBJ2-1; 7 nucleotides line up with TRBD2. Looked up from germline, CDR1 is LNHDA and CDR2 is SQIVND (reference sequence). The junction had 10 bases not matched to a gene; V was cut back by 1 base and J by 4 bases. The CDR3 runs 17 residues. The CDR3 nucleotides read TGTGCCAGTAGTATAGTCACTAGCGCAGGTATATACAATGAGCAGTTCTTC. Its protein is CASSIVTSAGIYNEQFF. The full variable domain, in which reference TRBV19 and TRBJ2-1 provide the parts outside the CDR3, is DGGITQSPKYLFRKEGQNVTLSCEQNLNHDAMYWYRQDPGQGLRLIYYSQIVNDFQKGDIAEGYSVSREKKESFPLTVTSAQKNPTAFYLCASSIVTSAGIYNEQFFGPGTRLTVL.

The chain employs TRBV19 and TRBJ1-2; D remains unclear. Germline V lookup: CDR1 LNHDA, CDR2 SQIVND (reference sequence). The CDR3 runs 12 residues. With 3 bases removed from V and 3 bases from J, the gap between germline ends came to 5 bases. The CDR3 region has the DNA TGTGCCAGTAGTATCTCGGACTATGGCTACACCTTC. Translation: CASSISDYGYTF.

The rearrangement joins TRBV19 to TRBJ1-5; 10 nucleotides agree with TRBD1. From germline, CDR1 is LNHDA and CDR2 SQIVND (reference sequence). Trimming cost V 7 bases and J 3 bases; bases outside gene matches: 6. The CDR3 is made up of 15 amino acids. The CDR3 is CASTQTGGPNQPQHF. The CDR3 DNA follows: TGTGCCAGTACCCAGACAGGGGGCCCCAATCAGCCCCAGCATTTT. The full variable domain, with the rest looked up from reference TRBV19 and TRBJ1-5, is DGGITQSPKYLFRKEGQNVTLSCEQNLNHDAMYWYRQDPGQGLRLIYYSQIVNDFQKGDIAEGYSVSREKKESFPLTVTSAQKNPTAFYLCASTQTGGPNQPQHFGDGTRLSIL.

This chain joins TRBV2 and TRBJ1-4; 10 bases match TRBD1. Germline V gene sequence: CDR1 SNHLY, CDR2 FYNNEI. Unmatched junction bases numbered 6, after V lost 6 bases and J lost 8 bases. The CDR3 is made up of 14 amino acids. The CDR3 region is CASRGTGEWEKLFF. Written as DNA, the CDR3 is TGTGCCAGCAGGGGGACAGGGGAGTGGGAAAAACTGTTTTTT.

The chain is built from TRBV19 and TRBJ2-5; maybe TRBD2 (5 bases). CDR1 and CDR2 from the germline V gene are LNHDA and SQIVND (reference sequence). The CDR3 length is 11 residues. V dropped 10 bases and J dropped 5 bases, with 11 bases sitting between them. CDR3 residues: CATRTGETQYF. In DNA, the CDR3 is TGTGCCACGCGGACTGGTGAGACCCAGTACTTC.

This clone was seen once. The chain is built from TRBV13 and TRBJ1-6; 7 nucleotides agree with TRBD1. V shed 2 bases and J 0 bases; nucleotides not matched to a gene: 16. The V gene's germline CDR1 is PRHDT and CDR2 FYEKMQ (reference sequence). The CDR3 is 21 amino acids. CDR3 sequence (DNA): TGTGCCAGCAGCTTACAGTCCCGAATCAGGGGGTCAAGCTCCTATAATTCACCCCTCCACTTT. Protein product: CASSLQSRIRGSSSYNSPLHF.

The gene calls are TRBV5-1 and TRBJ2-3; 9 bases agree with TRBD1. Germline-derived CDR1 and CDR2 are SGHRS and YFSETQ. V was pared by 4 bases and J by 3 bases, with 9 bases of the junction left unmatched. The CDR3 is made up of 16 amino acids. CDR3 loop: CASSLSGQGSTDTQYF. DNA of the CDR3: TGCGCCAGCAGCCTTTCCGGACAGGGGTCGACAGATACGCAGTATTTT.